A selection of T cell receptor beta chains follows, all from one sample in a study of T cell clusters in autoimmune cytopenias. TCRdb reprocessed the multiplex PCR reads, keeping one entry per CDR3 protein, no DNA. The sample totals roughly 630 distinct CDR3 sequences. These sequences were also reported in another study, on T cell repertoires in aging, cancer and after chemotherapy.

Specimen: peripheral blood. These receptors were obtained from a human donor with chronic lymphocytic leukemia. CDR3s include the opening cysteine and the closing phenylalanine or tryptophan. Fields, in order: clone size, V gene, J gene, CDR3 protein. The size of a clone is reported for some rows only, either as once, few or many, or as a class for expanded clones.

clone_size: medium-sized
v_call: TRBV10-3
j_call: TRBJ2-7
cdr3_aa: CAASGTSGSSYEQYF

clone_size: medium-sized
v_call: TRBV20-1
j_call: TRBJ2-4
cdr3_aa: CSASPSSLAKNIQYF

clone_size: medium-sized
v_call: TRBV7-9
j_call: TRBJ2-7
cdr3_aa: CASSPLTGSSYEQYF

clone_size: large
v_call: TRBV6-2/TRBV6-3
j_call: TRBJ2-3
cdr3_aa: CASSPDGSTDTQYF

clone_size: medium-sized
v_call: TRBV7-2
j_call: TRBJ2-5
cdr3_aa: CASSLAPLAGAETQYF

clone_size: -
v_call: TRBV6-5
j_call: TRBJ1-2
cdr3_aa: CASSYSSTPSYGYTF

clone_size: medium-sized
v_call: TRBV20-1
j_call: TRBJ2-7
cdr3_aa: CSARVAARSYEQYF

clone_size: medium-sized
v_call: TRBV7-9
j_call: TRBJ2-3
cdr3_aa: CAPEEGRDPKKRTDTQYF

clone_size: medium-sized
v_call: TRBV7-9
j_call: TRBJ2-1
cdr3_aa: CASVWRGDDEQFF

clone_size: large
v_call: TRBV27
j_call: TRBJ1-6
cdr3_aa: CASSLFSQGASSYNSPLHF

clone_size: medium-sized
v_call: TRBV7-2
j_call: TRBJ1-1
cdr3_aa: CASSSQMGGDTEAFF

clone_size: medium-sized
v_call: TRBV6-1
j_call: TRBJ1-5
cdr3_aa: CASSEAFTFNQPQHF

clone_size: large
v_call: TRBV6-1
j_call: TRBJ2-7
cdr3_aa: CASSSPGQGSYEQYF

clone_size: large
v_call: TRBV6-1
j_call: TRBJ2-3
cdr3_aa: CASSSPLRTSGHTDTQYF

clone_size: -
v_call: TRBV11-2
j_call: TRBJ1-1
cdr3_aa: CASSVQGESGTEAFF

clone_size: medium-sized
v_call: TRBV28
j_call: TRBJ1-2
cdr3_aa: CASSFSLGYGYTF